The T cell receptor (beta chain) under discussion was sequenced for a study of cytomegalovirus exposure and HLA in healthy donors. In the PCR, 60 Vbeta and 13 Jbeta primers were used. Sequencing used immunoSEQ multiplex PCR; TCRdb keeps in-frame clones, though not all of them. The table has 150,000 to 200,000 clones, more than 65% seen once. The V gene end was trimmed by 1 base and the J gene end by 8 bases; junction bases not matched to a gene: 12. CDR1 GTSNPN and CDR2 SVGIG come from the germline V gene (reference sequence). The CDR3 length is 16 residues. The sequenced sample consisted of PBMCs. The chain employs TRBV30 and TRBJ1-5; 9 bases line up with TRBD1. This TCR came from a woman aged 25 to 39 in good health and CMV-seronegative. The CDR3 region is CAWSGVWTGAGEPQHF. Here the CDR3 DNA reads TGTGCCTGGAGTGGGGTGTGGACAGGGGCCGGGGAGCCCCAGCATTTT.